This is a list of T cell receptor beta chains from one sample in a study of T cell responses to AZD1222 COVID-19 vaccine. TCRdb's table, derived via immunoSEQ multiplex PCR, lists solely in-frame clones and lacks some. The table shows some 190,000 clones, with approximately 93% occurring only once. The specimen was peripheral blood, collected 28 days after the second AZD1222 dose. These receptors all stem from an adult who received the AZD1222 COVID-19 vaccine. Each CDR3 is given without its conserved first and last residue. The order of the fields is CDR3 length, J gene, V gene, CDR3 protein.

>11|TRBJ2-1|TRBV12-1
ASSYPLRNEQF
>13|TRBJ2-1|TRBV7-3
ASSLSGTSGSEQF
>14|TRBJ1-4|TRBV7-9
ASSLDGTKANEKLF
>14|TRBJ2-1|TRBV5-4
ASSLGLAGEGNEQF
>10|TRBJ1-2|TRBV19
ASSPGGYGYT
>13|TRBJ1-5|TRBV7-8
ASSLGGQGVKPQH
>11|TRBJ1-1|TRBV6-5
ASSPWGNTEAF
>11|TRBJ1-5|TRBV19
ASGLDGNQPQH
>13|TRBJ2-1|TRBV7-3
ASSPVAAPGHEQF
>12|TRBJ2-7|TRBV19
ASSIRTGAYEQY